Listed below are T cell receptor beta chains from one sample, sequenced in a study of shared clonotypes between healthy human individuals. Measured with immunoSEQ multiplex PCR; TCRdb has only the in-frame clones, and not every one. This sample has under 2.5 million clones, with roughly 92% found just once. Sequencing input: naive CD4+ T cells from PBMCs. Source of these receptors: a man between 18 and 29 years old in good health. Some clones in this sample may be carry-over from other donors' samples. Both conserved end residues are part of each CDR3. D genes are given only for firm matches. Where a row states a size, it is once, few, many or the class of an expanded clone; other rows omit it.

TGCGCCAGCAGCCAAGAAAACAGGGATACCTCGCAGTATTTT CASSQENRDTSQYF NA NA TRBV4-3 14 TRBJ2-3
TGTGCCAGCAGCTTAGTGGCGGGAGTCAATGAGCAGTTCTTC CASSLVAGVNEQFF TRBD2 NA TRBV7-8 14 TRBJ2-1
TGTGCCAGCAGTGAAGGGACTAGTTACGCAGATACGCAGTATTTT CASSEGTSYADTQYF TRBD2 NA TRBV2 15 TRBJ2-3
TGTGCCAGCTCACCCGGACAGCACGAAGCTTTCTTT CASSPGQHEAFF NA NA TRBV18 12 TRBJ1-1
TGCGCCAGCAGACCTACAGGGTTGAACGAGCAGTACTTC CASRPTGLNEQYF NA NA TRBV5-1 13 TRBJ2-7
TGTGCCAGCAGCAGTACTAGCTCAAACGGATACAATGAGCAGTTCTTC CASSSTSSNGYNEQFF NA NA TRBV5-4 16 TRBJ2-1
TGCGCCAGCAGCTTGATAAACAGGGGCGCGGATGGCTACACCTTC CASSLINRGADGYTF TRBD1 NA TRBV5-1 15 TRBJ1-2
TGTGCCAGCAGGATGGGGACAGCGAACACTGAAGCTTTCTTT CASRMGTANTEAFF TRBD1 NA TRBV6-5 14 TRBJ1-1
TGTGCCAGCAGAGAAAATCCGGGACTAGCGGGAGGGTACGAGCAGTACTTC CASRENPGLAGGYEQYF TRBD2 once TRBV7-2 17 TRBJ2-7
TGTGCCAGTAGTATTAAGGGGGCAGGAACCCCCTACGAGCAGTACTTC CASSIKGAGTPYEQYF TRBD1 NA TRBV19 16 TRBJ2-7
TGTGCCAGCAGCCTAATAGGGACTAGCGAAACCCCTAGCACAGATACGCAGTATTTT CASSLIGTSETPSTDTQYF TRBD2 NA TRBV16 19 TRBJ2-3
TGTGCCAGCAGCCAAACTAGCGGGGGCACCTACGAGCAGTACTTC CASSQTSGGTYEQYF TRBD2 NA TRBV7-2 15 TRBJ2-7
TGTGCCAGCAGCGCTGCCGGGAACACCGGGGAGCTGTTTTTT CASSAAGNTGELFF NA once TRBV9 14 TRBJ2-2
TGTGCCAGCAGTGATTCTATGAGCACTGAAGCTTTCTTT CASSDSMSTEAFF NA few TRBV2 13 TRBJ1-1
TGTGCCAGCAGCAACAGGGGTACTGAAGCTTTCTTT CASSNRGTEAFF TRBD1 NA TRBV27 12 TRBJ1-1
TGTGCCAGCAGCGGGGGGACTAGATCCAACGAGCAGTACTTC CASSGGTRSNEQYF TRBD2 NA TRBV7-2 14 TRBJ2-7
TGTGCCAGCAGCCCGGGACAGGGGGTTGAAAATGAGCAGTTCTTC CASSPGQGVENEQFF TRBD1 NA TRBV2 15 TRBJ2-1
TGTGCCAGCAGTCCCGGACAGGGGGCCTACGAGCAGTACTTC CASSPGQGAYEQYF TRBD1 once TRBV6-5 14 TRBJ2-7
TGTGCCAGCACCCAACAGGGCTACGAGCAGTACTTC CASTQQGYEQYF NA NA TRBV2 12 TRBJ2-7
TGTGCCAGCAGTCCCGACAGGGGGGATCAGCCCCAGCATTTT CASSPDRGDQPQHF TRBD1 NA TRBV6-5 14 TRBJ1-5
TGTGCCAGCAGTTTACCCCGCCTTGGACACGGCCCGAAGCAGTACTTC CASSLPRLGHGPKQYF NA NA TRBV28 16 TRBJ2-7
TGTGCCAGCAGCCCAGGGACAGGGTTGGATGAGCAGTTCTTC CASSPGTGLDEQFF TRBD1 NA TRBV7-9 14 TRBJ2-1
TGTGCCAGCAGTGACTCCGGACGGGCTGGAAACACCATATATTTT CASSDSGRAGNTIYF NA NA TRBV6-4 15 TRBJ1-3
TGCGCCAGCAGCTTGTATCTAGGCTCCTACAATGAGCAGTTCTTC CASSLYLGSYNEQFF NA NA TRBV5-1 15 TRBJ2-1
TGTGCCAGCAGCTTAGGTGTAGGGACCCAAGAGACCCAGTACTTC CASSLGVGTQETQYF NA once TRBV11-2 15 TRBJ2-5
TGTGCCATCAGTGAGTCGGGACAGCTTAACTATGGCTACACCTTC CAISESGQLNYGYTF TRBD1 NA TRBV10-3 15 TRBJ1-2
TGTGCCATCAGTGAGTCGGGACGGACAGCGGCGAACGCCGGGGAGCTGTTTTTT CAISESGRTAANAGELFF NA NA TRBV10-3 18 TRBJ2-2
TGTGCCAGCAGTACCTCGGGGTTTGGCTACACCTTC CASSTSGFGYTF NA NA TRBV5-4 12 TRBJ1-2
TGTGCCAGTCAGGGGAGCGCTAACTATGGCTACACCTTC CASQGSANYGYTF NA NA TRBV28 13 TRBJ1-2
TGTGCCAGTAGCAACAAGGGGTATGGCTACACCTTC CASSNKGYGYTF NA NA TRBV19 12 TRBJ1-2
TGTGCCAGCAGCTTAGACAGGGGCGACACCATATATTTT CASSLDRGDTIYF TRBD1 NA TRBV7-7 13 TRBJ1-3
TGTGCCAGCAGTGAACGGGAGGCGGGCGATACGCAGTATTTT CASSEREAGDTQYF TRBD2 NA TRBV2 14 TRBJ2-3
TGTGCCAGTCAGGTCCAGGGAGGAAAACTGTTTTTT CASQVQGGKLFF NA few TRBV28 12 TRBJ1-4
TGTGCCAGCAGCCTTCAGACAGCGAACACCGGGGAGCTGTTTTTT CASSLQTANTGELFF NA NA TRBV5-4 15 TRBJ2-2
TGTGCCAGCTCGCCGGGACAGCTAGCGACCGGGGAGCTGTTTTTT CASSPGQLATGELFF NA NA TRBV18 15 TRBJ2-2
TGTGCCAGCAGCCCGGGGACGGACTACGAGCAGTACTTC CASSPGTDYEQYF NA once TRBV7-8 13 TRBJ2-7
TGCGCCAGCAGCCAAGGGACTAGCGGGAGGTCGCAGTATTTT CASSQGTSGRSQYF TRBD2 NA TRBV4-3 14 TRBJ2-3
TGCGCCAGCAGTCAATCCCAGGGACAGGGGGGCACCGGGGAGCTGTTTTTT CASSQSQGQGGTGELFF TRBD1 NA TRBV23-1 17 TRBJ2-2
TGTGCCAGCAGCCAAGGGGTGGCAGATACGCAGTATTTT CASSQGVADTQYF NA NA TRBV14 13 TRBJ2-3
TGTGCCAGCAGCATACCCGGGAGTAGTGAAAAACTGTTTTTT CASSIPGSSEKLFF NA NA TRBV7-2 14 TRBJ1-4
TGTGCCAGCAGCCAAGGGAGCGGGAGGGCCTGGAGCGAGCAGTACTTC CASSQGSGRAWSEQYF TRBD2 NA TRBV14 16 TRBJ2-7
TGTGCCAGTAGTCGCGACAGGGAGGCCGAGTTATCTTATGGCTACACCTTC CASSRDREAELSYGYTF TRBD1 once TRBV19 17 TRBJ1-2
TGTGCCAGCAGTGAGGAGGACGGGGGACGGCCCCAGCATTTT CASSEEDGGRPQHF NA NA TRBV2 14 TRBJ1-5
TGTGCCAGTCTAGTAGGGGGTACAGAGGCCTCCATGAACACTGAAGCTTTCTTT CASLVGGTEASMNTEAFF NA NA TRBV7-2 18 TRBJ1-1
TGCGCCAGCAGCTTGGCCGTAGGGGTGGATGAAAAACTGTTTTTT CASSLAVGVDEKLFF NA NA TRBV5-1 15 TRBJ1-4
TGTGCCAGCAGCCCCACTAGTTCTAGTGAGCAGTTCTTC CASSPTSSSEQFF NA NA TRBV9 13 TRBJ2-1
TGTGCCAGCAGTTTTCGGACAGGGGGGGGTCAGCCCCAGCATTTT CASSFRTGGGQPQHF TRBD1 NA TRBV28 15 TRBJ1-5
TGTGCCAGCAGAATGGGACAGGCACTCACCGGGGAGCTGTTTTTT CASRMGQALTGELFF TRBD1 NA TRBV28 15 TRBJ2-2
TGTGCCAGCCGAATACAGGGGCTGGGGATGGAAGCTTTCTTT CASRIQGLGMEAFF TRBD1 NA TRBV28 14 TRBJ1-1
TGTGCCAGCAGTTCTCCCTTGGAGGGGAGGGAAAAACTGTTTTTT CASSSPLEGREKLFF NA NA TRBV28 15 TRBJ1-4
TGTGCCAGCAGCCCCGGGGTTGGCAGTTACTACGAGCAGTACTTC CASSPGVGSYYEQYF NA NA TRBV9 15 TRBJ2-7
TGTGCCAGCGAAGGGTTACTGGGAGATACGCAGTATTTT CASEGLLGDTQYF NA NA TRBV7-9 13 TRBJ2-3
TGTGCCAGCAGCCCAGGGACTCACTACGAGCAGTACTTC CASSPGTHYEQYF NA NA TRBV7-7 13 TRBJ2-7
TGTGCCAGCAGCTTAGCGTTTAACACTGAAGCTTTCTTT CASSLAFNTEAFF NA NA TRBV7-9 13 TRBJ1-1
TGCGCCAGCAGCCCAGGACTGGGAGCGGGAGGTTCCGGGGAGCTGTTTTTT CASSPGLGAGGSGELFF TRBD2 NA TRBV5-1 17 TRBJ2-2
TGTGCCAGCAGTAGGGGGGCAGGGCTGAGCGAGCAGTACTTC CASSRGAGLSEQYF NA NA TRBV2 14 TRBJ2-7
TGTGCCAGCAGCAAACCTCTTTGTTGGCCAGAACAGGAGACCCAGTACTTC CASSKPLCWPEQETQYF NA NA TRBV21-1 17 TRBJ2-5
TGTGCCAGCAGCTTCGGGGGTGGAAACACCGGGGAGCTGTTTTTT CASSFGGGNTGELFF NA NA TRBV5-4 15 TRBJ2-2
TGTGCCAGCTCACCACCATCAGCGGGAACCACAGATACGCAGTATTTT CASSPPSAGTTDTQYF TRBD2 NA TRBV18 16 TRBJ2-3
TGTGCCAGCAGAGGACAGGGGACTTTCGGGGATGAGCAGTTCTTC CASRGQGTFGDEQFF TRBD1 NA TRBV7-2 15 TRBJ2-1